This T cell receptor beta chain was identified during a study of blood T cell repertoires in COVID-19. Overall study context: Donors in the United States, Italy and Spain gave samples during acute or convalescent COVID-19. T cells, B-cell-depleted T cells, or PBMCs provided the cDNA or gDNA that served as material.

Authors' processing steps: Reference gene primer amplification yielded estimated nucleated cell counts. The data were produced by immunoSEQ multiplex PCR, yet TCRdb's version contains in-frame clones alone and is incomplete. D and trimming were read from the DNA, whereas the V and J calls and clone size are those reported in that table. The sample yields about 240,000 clones, about 80% seen once. Trimming pared 2 bases from V and 0 bases from J, leaving 8 bases between. Germline V gene data show CDR1 as SGHRS and CDR2 as YFSETQ. The CDR3 contains 14 residues. The chain recombines TRBV5-1 with TRBJ1-1, with D tentatively TRBD1 (5 bases). Sequencing used peripheral blood. This sequence originates from a man between 25 and 39 years old who had recovered from COVID-19. CDR3 region: CASSLETVNTEAFF. For the CDR3, the DNA is TGCGCCAGCAGCTTAGAGACAGTGAACACTGAAGCTTTCTTT. The full variable domain, in which reference TRBV5-1 and TRBJ1-1 provide the parts outside the CDR3, is KAGVTQTPRYLIKTRGQQVTLSCSPISGHRSVSWYQQTPGQGLQFLFEYFSETQRNKGNFPGRFSGRQFSNSRSEMNVSTLELGDSALYLCASSLETVNTEAFFGQGTRLTVV.